The 13 T cell receptor beta chains below all came from one sample that was sequenced in a study of T cell responses to AZD1222 COVID-19 vaccine. The assay was immunoSEQ multiplex PCR, and TCRdb's table has in-frame clones only and misses some. The sample contains about 140,000 clones, about 90% of which appear only once. This specimen consisted of peripheral blood, obtained on day 0 of AZD1222 vaccination. These receptors were taken from an adult in good health.

The chain joins TRBV5-6 to TRBJ1-2; TRBD1 matches at 7 bases. There are 15 residues in the CDR3. CDR1 is SGHDT, CDR2 YYEEEE, per germline. V trimming: 3 bases; J trimming: 8 bases; junction bases outside the gene matches: 13. For the CDR3, the DNA is TGTGCCAGCAGCTCAACCGGGACAGACCTCTGGGGCTACACCTTC. Its protein is CASSSTGTDLWGYTF.

This rearrangement joins TRBV30 to TRBJ2-1; 12 bases align to TRBD2. V shed 3 bases, J shed 8 bases, and the junction held 5 bases outside the gene matches. The germline gives CDR1 GTSNPN, CDR2 SVGIG (reference sequence). The CDR3 extends over 14 amino acids. The CDR3 DNA reads as TGTGCCTGGAGCGGACTAGCGGGAATCTATGAGCAGTTCTTC. It codes for CAWSGLAGIYEQFF.

The gene calls are TRBV28 and TRBJ1-1; 8 bases map to TRBD1. Germline-derived CDR1 and CDR2 are MDHEN and SYDVKM. Losses at the gene ends were 6 bases for V and 4 bases for J; bases not matched to a gene: 13. There are 16 residues in the CDR3. The CDR3 here is CASRFGTMGTGTEAFF. In DNA, the CDR3 is TGTGCCAGCAGATTCGGGACAATGGGGACAGGCACTGAAGCTTTCTTT.

The chain couples TRBV4-3 to TRBJ2-2, with D tentatively TRBD2 (6 bases). Looked up from germline, CDR1 is LGHNA and CDR2 is YSLEER. V lost 0 bases and J 2 bases, leaving 13 bases between the germline ends. The CDR3 is 17 amino acids. This CDR3 reads CASSQDLGLPNTGELFF. CDR3 bases: TGCGCCAGCAGCCAAGATCTCGGACTACCCAACACCGGGGAGCTGTTTTTT.

The chain uses TRBV27 and TRBJ1-2; D unresolved. CDR3 length equals 15 residues. Trimming cost V 6 bases and J 1 base, with 15 bases left between them. CDR1 is MNHEY and CDR2 is SMNVEV in the germline V gene (reference sequence). CDR3 protein: CASSAWTGDNYGYTF. CDR3 bases: TGTGCCAGCAGCGCTTGGACCGGAGATAACTATGGCTACACCTTC.

The gene calls are TRBV20-1 and TRBJ2-7; 8 positions match TRBD1. The CDR3 totals 15 residues. CDR1 is DFQATT and CDR2 is SNEGSKA in the germline V gene (reference sequence). V trimming: 3 bases; J trimming: 6 bases; junction bases outside the gene matches: 13. CDR3 in DNA: TGCAGTGCTAGTCCCGGGACAGGACCTCGGATCGAGCAGTACTTC. This codes for CSASPGTGPRIEQYF.

V gene TRBV28 combines with J gene TRBJ1-4, with D maybe TRBD1 (5 bases). V dropped 7 bases and J dropped 4 bases, with 16 bases sitting between them. The CDR3 contains 15 residues. Germline loops: CDR1 MDHEN, CDR2 SYDVKM. CDR3 sequence: CASISPGPLNEKLFF. CDR3 bases: TGTGCCAGCATATCTCCGGGACCGCTTAATGAAAAACTGTTTTTT.

The rearrangement uses TRBV15 and TRBJ2-1; 9 bases match TRBD1. V trimming: 5 bases; J trimming: 4 bases; junction bases outside the gene matches: 6. CDR3 length: 15 amino acids. CDR1 and CDR2 from the germline V gene are LNHNV and YYDKDF (reference sequence). The CDR3 is CATSLTGGFYNEQFF. CDR3 DNA sequence: TGTGCCACCAGCCTCACAGGGGGCTTTTACAATGAGCAGTTCTTC.

The chain combines TRBV10-3 with TRBJ2-1, with D tentatively TRBD1 (6 bases). V lost 5 bases, J lost 6 bases, and 11 bases lay in between. The CDR3 consists of 13 residues. The germline V gene encodes CDR1 ENHRY and CDR2 SYGVKD. CDR3 sequence reads: CAISFGQTNEQFF. The CDR3 coding sequence is TGTGCCATCAGTTTTGGACAGACCAATGAGCAGTTCTTC.

The rearrangement uses TRBV7-2 and TRBJ2-7, with 7 bases matching TRBD1. Trimming removed 3 bases from V and 0 bases from J; junction bases left unmatched: 11. The CDR3 is made up of 17 amino acids. Germline V CDR1 and CDR2: SGHTA, FQGNSA. CDR3 DNA sequence: TGTGCCAGCAGCTTGGGGCTTTTAAGGGACAGCTCCTACGAGCAGTACTTC. As protein: CASSLGLLRDSSYEQYF.

The V and J genes are TRBV7-9 and TRBJ1-2; D perhaps matches TRBD1 (5 bases). The V end lost 1 base, the J end lost 8 bases, and 14 bases lay between the germline ends. The CDR3 is 14 amino acids. The germline V gene encodes CDR1 SEHNR and CDR2 FQNEAQ (reference sequence). CDR3 sequence: CASSLERGEGGYTF. DNA for the CDR3: TGTGCCAGCAGCTTAGAGCGAGGGGAAGGAGGCTACACCTTC.

V gene TRBV6-2 or TRBV6-3 combines with J gene TRBJ1-1; TRBD1 might be the D (5 bases). The CDR3 spans 13 residues. CDR1 is MNHEY, CDR2 SVGEGT, per germline. Trimming cost V 4 bases and J 4 bases, with 10 bases left between them. The CDR3 region has the DNA TGTGCCAGCAGTTTGGGGACCACCACTGAAGCTTTCTTT. Protein product: CASSLGTTTEAFF.

The chain employs TRBV28 and TRBJ2-7, with D perhaps matching TRBD1 or TRBD2 (5 bases each). The ends were cut back, 5 bases at V and 2 bases at J, with 10 bases in the middle. CDR1 and CDR2 (germline): MDHEN, SYDVKM. This CDR3 is built from 13 residues. CDR3 DNA sequence: TGTGCCAGCAGTACCGGGACCCCCTACGAGCAGTACTTC. This codes for CASSTGTPYEQYF.